Listed here are 7 T cell receptor beta chains from one sample, sequenced in a study of T-cell memory formation after mild COVID-19. MiXCR, applied by TCRdb to the 5' RACE reads, yields one record per CDR3 protein. The table shows 450,000 to 650,000 distinct CDR3 sequences, with about 20% occurring only once. Sequences were obtained from PBMCs or a T cell subset sorted from them (not recorded which). The source is an adult woman who had mild COVID-19 (a few samples of this study predate the infection). Cell type and time point are not known.

The V and J genes are TRBV7-2 and TRBJ2-3, with D possibly TRBD2 on 5 matching bases. Germline CDR1 is SGHTA and CDR2 is FQGNSA. V gave up 0 bases and J gave up 2 bases, with 12 bases separating them. The CDR3 covers 16 residues. This CDR3 is CASSLAPGSHTDTQYF. The CDR3 DNA follows: TGTGCCAGCAGCTTAGCCCCGGGGAGCCACACAGATACGCAGTATTTT.

The chain carries TRBV7-9 and TRBJ2-3; 7 bases are a match to TRBD2. The germline V gene encodes CDR1 SEHNR and CDR2 FQNEAQ (reference sequence). CDR3 length equals 16 residues. J lost 4 bases, V lost 5 bases, and 12 bases had no gene match. The CDR3 loop is CASSPHWAGRADTQYF. CDR3 in DNA: TGTGCCAGCAGCCCCCACTGGGCAGGGAGGGCAGATACGCAGTATTTT.

Only a few counts were recorded for this clonotype. The V gene is TRBV3-1, the J gene TRBJ2-5, with 12 nucleotides matching TRBD2. Germline values: CDR1 LGHDT, CDR2 YNNKEL (reference sequence). V gave up 6 bases and J gave up 2 bases; unmatched junction bases: 7. There are 16 residues in the CDR3. CDR3 sequence: CASSRRTSGAQETQYF. The CDR3 DNA follows: TGTGCCAGCAGTCGTAGGACTAGCGGGGCACAAGAGACCCAGTACTTC.

This clonotype has a count of ten or more. The chain uses TRBV12-3 or TRBV12-4 and TRBJ2-5, with D tentatively TRBD1 or TRBD2 (5 bases each). V gave up 6 bases and J gave up 2 bases, with 10 bases separating them. This CDR3 is built from 13 residues. The CDR3 protein is CASSLGEQETQYF. The CDR3 nucleotides are TGTGCCAGCAGCTTGGGGGAGCAAGAGACCCAGTACTTC.

This clonotype was counted ten times or more. One end of the junction does not line up with germline, which may come from a read error. CDR3 sequence reads: CASRTGNTGELFF. CDR3 DNA sequence: TGCGCCAGTCGCACAGGGAACACCGGGGAGCTGTTTTTT. The chain links TRBV12-3 or TRBV12-4 to TRBJ2-2, with D maybe TRBD1 (5 bases). The CDR3 is 13 residues long.

The J gene is TRBJ2-7, the V gene TRBV7-6, with D unresolved. The CDR3 is 13 amino acids. Germline V lookup: CDR1 SGHVS, CDR2 FNYEAQ. V was cut by 1 base and J by 3 bases, with 7 bases left in between. CDR3 residues: CASSLESGYEQYF. CDR3 coding DNA: TGTGCCAGCAGCTTAGAGTCGGGCTACGAGCAGTACTTC.

The gene calls are TRBV28 and TRBJ1-1, with D perhaps TRBD1 (5 bases). The CDR3 contains 15 residues. V was pared by 2 bases and J by 11 bases, with 21 bases between. Germline V lookup: CDR1 MDHEN, CDR2 SYDVKM. The CDR3 DNA sequence: TGTGCCAGCAGTTTACTACCAGGAGGGACTATAAAGGCTTTCTTT. Translated: CASSLLPGGTIKAFF.